One T cell receptor beta chain is described in this entry. The source of the sample is a study of CD8+CD57+ T cells in acquired aplastic anemia. Genomic DNA constituted the template upon which TCR beta VDJ and CDR3 profiling was performed. One entry per CDR3 protein results from TCRdb running MiXCR on the reads. The sample includes 150,000 to 200,000 distinct CDR3 sequences, 64% of them seen just once. Material: sorted CD4+, CD8+, or CD8+CD57+ T cells (not recorded which) from PBMCs. The sequence was collected from a human donor with severe aplastic anemia or a healthy control (not recorded which).

The CDR3 region has the DNA TGCAGCGCCCCCCACTGGGACAGTCCTTACACAGATACGCAGTATTTT. Translated, it gives CSAPHWDSPYTDTQYF. The gene calls are TRBV29-1 and TRBJ2-3; 7 bases agree with TRBD1. Trimming cost V 7 bases and J 2 bases; bases outside gene matches: 15. Germline V gene sequence: CDR1 SQVTM, CDR2 ANQGSEA. The CDR3 sequence is 16 residues long.